This T cell receptor (beta chain) was obtained from a study of CD8+ T cells in alopecia areata. Study information: Treatment comprised oral tofacitinib, 5 to 10 mg twice daily, in treated patients. Tofacitinib was given for 6 to 18 months, then stopped for 6 months.

Treatment of the sample: oral pan-JAK inhibitor, 5-10 mg twice daily. Researchers gathered lesional scalp punch biopsies and peripheral blood from patients with alopecia areata. Germline-derived CDR1 and CDR2 are SGHNT and YYREEE (reference sequence). V was clipped by 4 bases and J by 5 bases, with 12 bases between them. The CDR3 totals 13 residues. About this clone: What it recognizes is unknown.

Following RNA extraction, reverse transcription yielded cDNA that acted as the sequencing template. Assay used: immunoSEQ multiplex PCR; TCRdb lists only in-frame clones, some missing. The sample lists some 200,000 clones, roughly 40% occurring once. Regarding the study as a whole: The study found tofacitinib significantly decreased scalp clonality and expanded CD8+ clones among the top 100.

Material: CD4+ T cells sorted from blood, obtained around week 37, from a patient treated with tofacitinib. The receptor comes from a human donor with alopecia areata. The chain combines TRBV5-4 with TRBJ2-5, with D uncertain. CDR3 amino acids: CASSEPTRETQYF. Written as DNA, the CDR3 is TGTGCCAGCAGCGAGCCCACACGCGAGACCCAGTACTTC.